Following are 9 T cell receptor beta chains from one sample sequenced in a study of blood T cell repertoires in COVID-19. Profiled with immunoSEQ multiplex PCR; TCRdb holds only in-frame clones, not every one. Of over 55,000 clones in the sample, less than 90% are singletons; the top ten hold 8.8%. The sequenced material came from peripheral blood. The receptors stem from a man in his fifties or sixties with active COVID-19.

The gene calls are TRBV2 and TRBJ1-1; 8 bases align to TRBD1. The CDR3 loop spans 14 amino acids. The J segment lost 3 bases and the V segment lost 7 bases, leaving 7 bases of the junction unmatched. CDR1 and CDR2 from the germline V gene are SNHLY and FYNNEI. CDR3 coding DNA: TGTGCCAGCACCGCAGGGGGCATGGACACTGAAGCTTTCTTT. Residues: CASTAGGMDTEAFF.

J is TRBJ2-3 and V is TRBV6-5; 8 bases map to TRBD2. Germline V gives CDR1 MNHEY, CDR2 SVGAGI. The CDR3 extends over 15 amino acids. V lost 6 bases, J lost 0 bases, and 5 bases stayed unmatched. The chain's CDR3 is CASSRGGTSTDTQYF. In DNA form, the CDR3 reads TGTGCCAGCAGCCGGGGGGGCACTAGCACAGATACGCAGTATTTT.

J is TRBJ2-1 and V is TRBV6-5; TRBD2 might be the D (7 bases). Germline CDR1 reads MNHEY; CDR2 reads SVGAGI. This CDR3 contains 15 residues. V lost 6 bases, J lost 5 bases, and 17 bases lay in between. CDR3 bases: TGTGCCAGCAGCAACCTAGACGGGGGGCACAATGAGCAGTTCTTC. This sequence encodes CASSNLDGGHNEQFF.

The rearrangement uses TRBV29-1 and TRBJ2-2; TRBD1 matches at 10 bases. Germline trimming cut 5 bases from V and 5 bases from J; bases unmatched to any gene: 5. The CDR3 contains 14 residues. The germline CDR1 and CDR2 sequences are SQVTM and ANQGSEA. The CDR3 region is CSVRGQGNTGELFF. The CDR3 DNA reads as TGCAGCGTTAGGGGACAGGGGAATACCGGGGAGCTGTTTTTT.

This chain links TRBV7-9 with TRBJ1-2; 8 bases fit TRBD1. The CDR3 has 12 amino acids. From germline, CDR1 is SEHNR and CDR2 FQNEAQ (reference sequence). The V segment lost 5 bases and the J segment 8 bases; nucleotides outside the gene matches: 4. The CDR3 reads CASSDRGWGYTF. Here the CDR3 DNA reads TGTGCCAGCAGCGACAGGGGTTGGGGCTACACCTTC. The full variable domain, its missing parts supplied by reference TRBV7-9 and TRBJ1-2, is DTGVSQNPRHKITKRGQNVTFRCDPISEHNRLYWYRQTLGQGPEFLTYFQNEAQLEKSRLLSDRFSAERPKGSFSTLEIQRTEQGDSAMYLCASSDRGWGYTFGSGTRLTVV.

This rearrangement joins TRBV7-9 to TRBJ1-2, with D hard to call. The CDR3 is 13 residues long. CDR1 is SEHNR and CDR2 is FQNEAQ in the germline V gene (reference sequence). Trimming took 7 bases from V and 3 from J, leaving 12 bases between them. As DNA, the CDR3 is TGTGCCAGCACCCTCTCCGGGGACTATGGCTACACCTTC. Protein: CASTLSGDYGYTF.

This clone was recorded at least ten times. The chain links TRBV27 to TRBJ2-7, with TRBD1 as a possible D gene (6 bases). V lost 2 bases, J lost 9 bases, and 20 bases lay in between. Germline V gives CDR1 MNHEY, CDR2 SMNVEV (reference sequence). The CDR3 length is 15 residues. This CDR3 reads CASSLGSGASSGQYF. The CDR3 DNA sequence: TGTGCCAGCAGTTTAGGTTCAGGGGCGTCTTCGGGGCAGTACTTC.

J is TRBJ2-3 and V is TRBV27; TRBD2 agrees at 9 bases. V lost 10 bases, J lost 7 bases, and 9 bases stayed unmatched. The CDR3 has 13 amino acids. Looked up from germline, CDR1 is MNHEY and CDR2 is SMNVEV (reference sequence). The CDR3 bases are TGTGCCACCACCGGTGGGACTAGCAATACGCAGTATTTT. The encoded protein is CATTGGTSNTQYF.

The rearrangement links TRBV7-2 to TRBJ2-3; the match to TRBD1 covers 7 bases. J was trimmed by 4 bases and V by 5 bases; bases with no gene match: 9. Germline values: CDR1 SGHTA, CDR2 FQGNSA. The CDR3 is made up of 15 amino acids. CDR3 in amino acids: CASSPGQVGADTQYF. DNA of the CDR3: TGTGCCAGCAGCCCTGGACAGGTGGGCGCAGATACGCAGTATTTT.